Listed here is a single T cell receptor beta chain. Its antigen is not identified. Clones were read by immunoSEQ multiplex PCR, and TCRdb kept only the in-frame ones, dropping some. The table lists about 33,000 clones, roughly 72% of them singletons. The CDR3 contains 14 residues. Germline V CDR1 and CDR2: SGHRS, YFSETQ. The ends were cut back, 1 base at V and 1 base at J, with 7 bases in the middle. This record comes from a study of STAT5B mutations in CD4+ large granular lymphocyte leukemia. Overall study findings and caveats: No patients shared main leukemic clonotypes, though less than 30% appeared at low frequency elsewhere.

The receptor comes from a human donor in good health. Sequencing was carried out using CD4+ T cells from blood buffy coats. This chain joins TRBV5-1 and TRBJ2-3; D remains ambiguous. CDR3 in amino acids: CASSLLPRTDTQYF. The CDR3 nucleotides are TGCGCCAGCAGCTTGTTACCACGCACAGATACGCAGTATTTT. The full variable domain, completed using reference TRBV5-1 and TRBJ2-3, is KAGVTQTPRYLIKTRGQQVTLSCSPISGHRSVSWYQQTPGQGLQFLFEYFSETQRNKGNFPGRFSGRQFSNSRSEMNVSTLELGDSALYLCASSLLPRTDTQYFGPGTRLTVL.